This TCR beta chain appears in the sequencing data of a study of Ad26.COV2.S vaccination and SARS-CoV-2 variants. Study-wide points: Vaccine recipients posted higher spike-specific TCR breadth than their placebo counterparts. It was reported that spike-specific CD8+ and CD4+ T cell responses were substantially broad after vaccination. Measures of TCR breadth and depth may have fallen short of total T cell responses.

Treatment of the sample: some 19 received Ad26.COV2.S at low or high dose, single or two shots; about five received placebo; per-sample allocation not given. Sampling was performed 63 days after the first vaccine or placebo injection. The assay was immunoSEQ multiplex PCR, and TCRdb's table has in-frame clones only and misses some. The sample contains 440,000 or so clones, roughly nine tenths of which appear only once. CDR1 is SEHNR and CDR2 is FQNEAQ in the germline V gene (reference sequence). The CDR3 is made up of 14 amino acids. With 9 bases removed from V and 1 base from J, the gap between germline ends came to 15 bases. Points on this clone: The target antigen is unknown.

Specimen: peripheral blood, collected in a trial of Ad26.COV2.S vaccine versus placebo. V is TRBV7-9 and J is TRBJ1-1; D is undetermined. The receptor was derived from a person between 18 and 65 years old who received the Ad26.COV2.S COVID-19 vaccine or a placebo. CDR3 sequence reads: CASQDASSNTEAFF. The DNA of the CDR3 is TGTGCCAGTCAGGATGCGAGTTCGAACACTGAAGCTTTCTTT.